This T cell receptor beta chain came from a study of blood T cell repertoires in COVID-19. Study-level information: Samples representing acute and convalescent COVID-19 were sourced from the United States, Italy and Spain.

CDR1 and CDR2 from the germline V gene are MNHEY and SVGEGT. The CDR3 is 15 residues long. V was pared by 2 bases and J by 8 bases, with 18 bases between. Measured with immunoSEQ multiplex PCR; TCRdb has only the in-frame clones, and not every one. The data show about 230,000 clones, roughly 85% seen once. The source material was peripheral blood. The chain links TRBV6-2 or TRBV6-3 to TRBJ1-2; D is ambiguous. The sequence was collected from a woman younger than 35 who had recovered from COVID-19. The CDR3: CASSYGPGLGLGYTF. The CDR3 DNA sequence: TGTGCCAGCAGTTACGGGCCAGGACTCGGGCTGGGCTACACCTTC.